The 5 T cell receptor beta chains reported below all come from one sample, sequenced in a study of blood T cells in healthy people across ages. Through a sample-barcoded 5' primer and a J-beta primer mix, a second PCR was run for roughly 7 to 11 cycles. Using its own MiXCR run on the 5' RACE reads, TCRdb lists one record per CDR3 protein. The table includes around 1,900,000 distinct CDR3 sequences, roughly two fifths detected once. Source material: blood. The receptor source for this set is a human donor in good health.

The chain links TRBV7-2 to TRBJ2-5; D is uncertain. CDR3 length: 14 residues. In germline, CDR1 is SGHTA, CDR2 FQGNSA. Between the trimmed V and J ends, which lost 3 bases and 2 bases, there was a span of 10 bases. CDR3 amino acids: CASSFLQIQETQYF. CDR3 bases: TGTGCCAGCAGCTTTTTACAGATTCAAGAGACCCAGTACTTC.

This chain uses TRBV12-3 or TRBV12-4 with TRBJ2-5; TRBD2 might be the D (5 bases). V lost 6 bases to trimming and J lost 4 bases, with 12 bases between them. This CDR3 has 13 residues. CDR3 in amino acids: CASSYSGIETQYF. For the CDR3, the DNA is TGTGCCAGCAGCTACTCCGGGATAGAGACCCAGTACTTC.

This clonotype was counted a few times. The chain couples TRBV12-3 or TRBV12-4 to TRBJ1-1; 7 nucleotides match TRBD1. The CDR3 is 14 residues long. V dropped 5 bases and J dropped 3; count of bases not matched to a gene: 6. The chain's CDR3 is CASSRKGADTEAFF. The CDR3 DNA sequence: TGTGCCAGCAGTCGCAAGGGGGCGGACACTGAAGCTTTCTTT.

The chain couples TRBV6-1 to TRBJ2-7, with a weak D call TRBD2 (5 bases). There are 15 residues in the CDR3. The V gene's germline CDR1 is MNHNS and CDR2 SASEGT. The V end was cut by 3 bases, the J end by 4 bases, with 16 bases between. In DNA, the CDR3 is TGTGCCAGCAGTGACCCCCCCCGGGATGCATACGAGCAGTACTTC. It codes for CASSDPPRDAYEQYF.

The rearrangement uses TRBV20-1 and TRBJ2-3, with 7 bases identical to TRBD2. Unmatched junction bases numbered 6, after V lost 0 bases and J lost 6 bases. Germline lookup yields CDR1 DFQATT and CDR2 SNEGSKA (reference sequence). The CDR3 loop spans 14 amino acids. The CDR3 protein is CSARDRTSEDTQYF. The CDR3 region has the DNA TGCAGTGCTAGAGATCGGACTAGTGAGGATACGCAGTATTTT.